This T cell receptor (beta chain) was found in a study of shared clonotypes between healthy human individuals (dated by TCRdb to 2019 to 2021). Turning to the overall study: Three men and two women, aged 18 to 49 years, made up the cohort. For each donor, CD4 naive and CD4 memory were each run on three plates, CD8 naive on two plates, and CD8 memory on one plate. To estimate repertoire size and how much clonotypes are shared between individuals, the study performed deep sequencing of blood TCR repertoires from 4 to 6 healthy adults. To increase sequencing depth and limit assay-specific biases, different laboratories used diverse techniques to prepare libraries and sequence TCR repertoires. Leukapheresis yielded between about 0.9 and 8.9 billion PBMCs per donor.

The donors were healthy, HIV-negative adults with no recently reported acute infections or vaccinations. Every donor was a Caucasian adult residing in Nashville, Tennessee, USA. Magnetic negative selection was used to enrich CD4+ T cells, after which naive cells were positively selected on CD45RA and the negative fraction became the memory subset. Blood was collected by leukapheresis, and PBMCs were isolated by Ficoll-Histopaque density gradient centrifugation and then cryopreserved in liquid nitrogen vapor phase. Analytical flow cytometry was used to check the purity and quantity of each magnetically sorted T cell population. From each sorted fraction, genomic DNA was isolated and quantified by UV absorbance on a Nanodrop 2000c. TCR CDR3 regions were amplified from genomic DNA by multiplex PCR using the deep immunoSEQ assay. For each cell subset, the extracted genomic DNA was distributed evenly across all wells of several immunoSEQ 96-well plates, and each plate served as one replicate. For sorted subsets, about 220 ng of genomic DNA, equivalent to around 30,000 T cell genomes, went into each replicate PCR. The purified libraries were quantified using a Qubit 3.0 fluorometer, sized with a Bioanalyzer 2100, and then quantified again using the KAPA Library Quantification kit. Each immunoSEQ 96-well plate was sequenced on its own single-read 150-cycle Illumina NextSeq 550 flow cell. The original methods were these. Because only junctional sequences without quality scores were contained in the immunoSEQ output, filtering matching that applied to full-length reads could not be performed. To assign V/J genes and CDR3, sequences were annotated using PyIR, a Python wrapper for IgBLAST v1.9, with IMGT germline references. Any read was removed if the V/J assignment was weak (E-value above 1e-6), the CDR3 was missing, or the read contained stop codons, out-of-frame junctions, or ambiguous translated residues. V3J clonotypes were defined as sequences sharing the same inferred V gene, J gene, and CDR3 amino acid sequence. Percentage overlap between repertoires was calculated by dividing the number of shared unique clonotypes by the size of the smaller repertoire. Richness of each repertoire was evaluated using RTK rarefaction, the Chao1 estimator, and Recon v2.1 estimates of unobserved clonotypes. OLGA was used to compute generation probabilities for all TCRbeta clonotypes that the gDNA method yielded from a handful of donors. TCRdb mirrors the immuneACCESS table, restricted to in-frame sequences. Some clones are absent from its copies; in checked studies, under half trace to an unresolved V gene, and the reason for the others is unknown. The V and J calls and the clone size are those of that table, but D and trimming were determined from the DNA. The sample contains 2.3 million or so clones, more than 85% of them found a single time. 0.39% of the sample is taken by the ten largest.

Findings and caveats that apply to the study as a whole: Clonotypes shared by all four sorted-subset donors showed higher generation probabilities than non-shared clonotypes. Even with the large sequencing depth, rarefaction of the sorted-subset datasets indicated that sequencing was incomplete. Pairwise subsampling indicated that sequencing depth was expected to affect the degree of clonotype sharing among donors. When a handful of donors were compared, the shared fraction of clonotypes was about 5.4% for naive CD4, around 4% for naive CD8, 2% to 2.5% for memory CD4, and approximately 0.4% for memory CD8. Sampling was limited to blood, and TCR repertoires in tissue likely differ from TCR repertoires in blood. Larger estimated clonotype richness was generally found for naive subsets than for memory subsets. Because the study included only a small number of donors, the genetic and exposure-history diversity represented was limited.

As regards this clone: Its antigen target is currently unknown. No base qualities exist here, and no much larger clone lies one base off it.

Trimming accounts for 4 bases at V and 8 bases at J, while the number of junction bases matched to no gene is 15. CDR3 length: 17 amino acids, cysteine to phenylalanine. The DNA shown is the 51-base CDR3, in frame from base 1. The germline V gene gives CDR1 as MGHRA and CDR2 as YSYEKL. The chain was built from TRBV4-1 and TRBJ2-2, and TRBD2 matches 8 of the central bases. The receptor comes from a man aged 18 to 29 in good health. Some clones in this sample may be carry-over from other donors' samples. Sequences were obtained from naive CD4+ T cells from PBMCs. The cell subset or site label corresponds to: CD45RA+ positively selected. Here the CDR3 is given as CASSPYIPGGVPGELFF. In nucleotide form, the sequence is TGCGCCAGCAGCCCCTACATCCCCGGGGGGGTCCCGGGGGAGCTGTTTTTT.